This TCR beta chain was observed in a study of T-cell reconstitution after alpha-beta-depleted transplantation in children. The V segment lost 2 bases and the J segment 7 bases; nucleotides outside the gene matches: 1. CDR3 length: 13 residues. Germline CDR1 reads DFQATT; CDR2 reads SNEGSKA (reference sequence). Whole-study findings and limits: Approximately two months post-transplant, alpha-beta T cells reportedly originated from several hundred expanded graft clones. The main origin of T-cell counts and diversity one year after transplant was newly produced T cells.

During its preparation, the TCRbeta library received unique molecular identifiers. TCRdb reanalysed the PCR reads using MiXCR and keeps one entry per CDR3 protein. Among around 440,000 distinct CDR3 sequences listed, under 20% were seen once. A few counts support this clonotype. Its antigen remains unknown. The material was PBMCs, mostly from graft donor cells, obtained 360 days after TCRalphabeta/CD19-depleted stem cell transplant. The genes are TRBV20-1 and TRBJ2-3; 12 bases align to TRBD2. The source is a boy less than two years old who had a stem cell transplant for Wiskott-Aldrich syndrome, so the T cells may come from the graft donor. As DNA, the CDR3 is TGCAGTGCTAGACTAGCGGGGGGGAATACGCAGTATTTT. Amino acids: CSARLAGGNTQYF.